The sequence of this TCR beta chain was determined in a study of blood T cells in healthy people across ages. The ends lost 0 bases at V and 2 bases at J; junction bases unmatched: 3. CDR3 length: 16 residues. From germline, CDR1 is SGHRS and CDR2 YFSETQ. Together with a sample-barcoded 5' primer, a J-beta primer mix was included in a second PCR lasting roughly 6 to 12 cycles. MiXCR was run by TCRdb on the 5' RACE reads, yielding one entry per CDR3 protein. Among more than 700,000 distinct CDR3 sequences listed, 35% to 60% were seen once. Points from the study as a whole: Per million T cells, TCR beta diversity dropped roughly linearly as age increased.

Remarks on this clonotype: Its target is unknown.

Sequencing used blood. The TCR was taken from a man aged 80 or over in good health. The V gene is TRBV5-1, the J gene TRBJ2-5, with 11 bases identical to TRBD1. Written as DNA, the CDR3 is TGCGCCAGCAGCTTGGCGGGACAGGGGGTACAAGAGACCCAGTACTTC. This encodes CASSLAGQGVQETQYF.